One sample yielded the 28 T cell receptor beta chains listed below, sequenced in a study of tumor-infiltrating lymphocytes in primary liver carcinoma. Unsorted whole blood served as the source of blood RNA, and germline DNA was extracted as well. Total RNA amounting to around 540 ng was the source from which TCR beta cDNA was made with a constant-region primer. What produced the TCR beta libraries was three nested multiplex PCR rounds using slightly modified ARM-PCR. A C-beta reverse primer and TRBV1-TRBV30 forward primers served in each of the first two PCR rounds, at around 10 cycles apiece. TCRdb re-called the multiplex PCR reads through MiXCR, storing one row per CDR3 protein. The sample contains fewer than 350,000 distinct CDR3 sequences, 65% of which appear only once. The specimen sequenced was peripheral blood. The origin of the receptors is a man in his forties with primary liver carcinoma and hepatitis B virus infection.

This clonotype was seen at least ten times. This sequence joins TRBV11-2 and TRBJ2-2; D is uncertain. CDR3 length equals 14 residues. Trimming took off 1 base at V and 7 bases at J, with 10 bases between the two ends. Germline lookup yields CDR1 SGHAT and CDR2 FQNNGV. CDR3 DNA: TGTGCCAGCAGCTTAGTGAATTCGGTCGGGGAGCTGTTTTTT. This translates into CASSLVNSVGELFF.

Notes on this clonotype: The germline gene is not matched at one end of the junction; a read error may be the cause. The CDR3 reads CASSLAYSTGEPFF. The CDR3 region has the DNA TGTGCCAGCAGCTTGGCCTACAGTACCGGGGAGCCGTTTTTT. V gene TRBV5-4 combines with J gene TRBJ2-2; possible D gene TRBD2, 5 bases. This CDR3 region has 14 residues. Germline V CDR1 and CDR2: SGHNT, YYREEE (reference sequence).

The chain has TRBV10-3 and TRBJ1-3, with 12 bases identical to TRBD1. J was trimmed by 4 bases and V by 4 bases; bases with no gene match: 5. This CDR3 region has 16 residues. Germline V lookup: CDR1 ENHRY, CDR2 SYGVKD. The CDR3 region has the DNA TGTGCCATCAGTGGGGGACAGGGGGCCGTCGGAAACACCATATATTTT. Protein: CAISGGQGAVGNTIYF.

As for this clonotype: Without the conserved terminal phenylalanine or tryptophan, this CDR3 likely stems from a read error. The chain's CDR3 is CASSLSRGPGELFL. The CDR3 DNA follows: TGTGCCAGCAGTTTAAGTAGGGGTCCCGGGGAGCTGTTTTTG. This chain joins TRBV11-2 and TRBJ2-2; weak D call: TRBD1 (5 bases). The CDR3 consists of 14 residues. Deletions cut 6 bases from V and 6 bases from J, with 14 bases between. CDR1 is SGHAT, CDR2 FQNNGV, per germline.

With regard to this clonotype: A junction end diverges from the germline sequence, so it may reflect a read error. CDR3 sequence reads: CGNSQDEGYEQYF. The CDR3 bases are TGTGGCAACAGCCAAGACGAGGGTTACGAACAGTATTTC. The chain carries TRBV4-2 and TRBJ2-7; weak D call: TRBD2 (5 bases). Germline V gene sequence: CDR1 LGHNA, CDR2 YNFKEQ. This CDR3 has 13 amino acids.

Many counts were recorded for this clonotype. The V call is TRBV28, the J call TRBJ2-7, with 8 bases aligning to TRBD2. Germline V CDR1 and CDR2: MDHEN, SYDVKM. The V and J ends lost 2 bases and 4 bases, in that order; junction bases with no gene match: 7. The CDR3 is 15 amino acids. The CDR3 sequence is CASSLTSGRRYEQYF. Written as DNA, the CDR3 is TGTGCCAGCAGTTTAACAAGCGGGAGAAGGTACGAGCAGTACTTC.

The chain is built from TRBV6-1 and TRBJ2-4; a weak D match, TRBD2 (5 bases). V lost 10 bases, J lost 2 bases, and 12 bases lay in between. This CDR3 is 13 amino acids long. Germline V gene data show CDR1 as MNHNS and CDR2 as SASEGT. CDR3 coding DNA: TGTGCCACCTTCGACTATCCCAAAAACATTCAGTACTTC. This gives the protein CATFDYPKNIQYF.

The chain uses TRBV7-2 and TRBJ1-5; D not certain. V was pared by 4 bases and J by 6 bases, with 10 bases between. The CDR3 sequence is 13 residues long. The germline V gene encodes CDR1 SGHTA and CDR2 FQGNSA. The CDR3 DNA reads TGTGCCAGCAGCTCACAGATTTCTCAGCCCCAGCATTTT. This translates into CASSSQISQPQHF.

Details on this clonotype: At one of its ends the junction is not consistent with the germline gene, which may arise from a read error. The rearrangement joins TRBV29-1 to TRBJ2-2; 7 bases align to TRBD1. CDR3 length: 13 residues. Germline CDR1 SQVTM, CDR2 ANQGSEA. CDR3: CSATGQNAGELFF. CDR3 bases: TGCAGCGCTACGGGACAGAACGCCGGGGAGCTGTTTTTT.

The CDR3 is CASSFDGQDRGFNEQYF. Here the CDR3 DNA reads TGTGCCAGCAGCTTCGATGGTCAGGACAGGGGATTCAACGAGCAGTACTTC. The genes are TRBV21-1 and TRBJ2-7; TRBD1, the D gene given by the table, was not confirmed from the DNA. TRBV21-1 is a known pseudogene. There are 17 residues in the CDR3.

To note about this clonotype: A much larger clonotype is one base distant, so this may be a read error. DNA of the CDR3: TGTGCCAACAGCTCGGACAGGGCCCTCGGGCCCCAGCATTTT. This encodes CANSSDRALGPQHF. The chain couples TRBV6-2 or TRBV6-3 to TRBJ1-5, with 8 bases matching TRBD1. Germline V gene lookup returns CDR1 MNHEY and CDR2 SVGEGT. After removal of 10 bases from V and 9 bases from J, the junction contained 14 bases not matched to a gene. CDR3 length: 14 amino acids.

Of note for this clonotype: One base away lies a much larger clone, so this may be a sequencing read error. The CDR3 here is CASSLDCPGTDTQYF. The CDR3 DNA follows: TGTGCCAGCAGCTTAGACTGTCCCGGAACAGATACGCAGTATTTT. The chain combines TRBV11-2 with TRBJ2-3; no reliable D call. The CDR3 runs to 15 residues. Germline V lookup: CDR1 SGHAT, CDR2 FQNNGV. The V gene lost 0 bases and the J gene lost 3 bases, with 10 bases spanning the gap.

A remark on this clonotype: The junction departs from germline at one end; a sequencing error may be responsible. V gene TRBV12-3 or TRBV12-4 combines with J gene TRBJ2-3; D may match TRBD1 or TRBD2 (7 bases each). The CDR3 runs 16 residues. The CDR3 sequence is CASSASQGGGTYTQYF. The DNA of the CDR3 is TGTGCCAGCAGTGCCAGTCAGGGAGGGGGCACATATACGCAGTATTTT.

The V and J genes are TRBV28 and TRBJ2-7; no reliable D call. This CDR3 comprises 14 residues. The germline V and J ends were trimmed by 2 bases and 1 base, with 9 bases remaining between them. CDR1 MDHEN and CDR2 SYDVKM come from the germline V gene. As DNA, the CDR3 is TGTGCCAGCAGTTTAACTATGTCATCCTACGAGCAGTACTTC. Residues: CASSLTMSSYEQYF. The full variable domain, in which reference TRBV28 and TRBJ2-7 provide the parts outside the CDR3, is DVKVTQSSRYLVKRTGEKVFLECVQDMDHENMFWYRQDPGLGLRLIYFSYDVKMKEKGDIPEGYSVSREKKERFSLILESASTNQTSMYLCASSLTMSSYEQYFGPGTRLTVT.

The CDR3 region has the DNA TGTGCCAGCTCACGAGAATGGGGGGCCAACGTCCTGACTTTC. Encoded protein: CASSREWGANVLTF. The chain recombines TRBV18 with TRBJ2-6; D is ambiguous. Germline V gene lookup returns CDR1 KGHSH and CDR2 LQKENI. This CDR3 is built from 14 residues. The ends were cut back, 4 bases at V and 4 bases at J, with 8 bases in the middle.

A word on this clonotype: This could be a read error, since a much larger clone is one nucleotide away. The gene calls are TRBV10-1 and TRBJ1-1; D is uncertain. The CDR3 loop spans 13 amino acids. Germline CDR1 WNHNN, CDR2 SYGVQD (reference sequence). The germline V and J ends were trimmed by 6 bases and 1 base, with 9 bases remaining between them. CDR3 in DNA: TGCGCCAGCAGCCAGTGCCGGAACACTGAAGCTTTCTTT. Protein: CASSQCRNTEAFF.

As for this clonotype: Germline is not matched at one junction end, which may reflect a read error. The rearrangement joins TRBV6-1 to TRBJ2-3; the D gene is possibly TRBD1 (6 bases). In germline, CDR1 is MNHNS, CDR2 SASEGT. This CDR3 region has 15 residues. In DNA, the CDR3 is TGTGCCAACAGTGAGAGGGGTGGGGACACAGATACGCGGTATTTT. This codes for CANSERGGDTDTRYF.

On this clonotype: At one boundary the junction diverges from the germline segment, which might be a read error. This chain links TRBV6-1 with TRBJ1-5; no definite D call. The CDR3 totals 16 residues. Germline CDR1 MNHNS, CDR2 SASEGT. The CDR3 loop reads CASSENSVGNNQPQHF. CDR3 in DNA: TGTGCCAGCAGTGAAAATAGTGTAGGGAACAATCAGCCCCAGCATTTC.

Points on this clonotype: A much larger clone sits a single nucleotide away, making a read error possible. The chain carries TRBV6-1 and TRBJ1-2; D is perhaps TRBD1 (5 bases). Germline V gene lookup returns CDR1 MNHNS and CDR2 SASEGT. The CDR3 runs 13 residues. The CDR3 loop is CASRFGTNYGYIF. In nucleotides, the CDR3 is TGTGCCAGCAGATTCGGGACTAACTATGGCTACATCTTC.

A note on this clonotype: A read error may explain this, as a much larger clone is one base away. The chain has TRBV4-2 and TRBJ2-7; 8 bases agree with TRBD2. Germline lookup yields CDR1 LGHNA and CDR2 YNFKEQ. There are 15 residues in the CDR3. CDR3 in amino acids: CANSQDPTSVFEQYF. In DNA, the CDR3 is TGTGCCAACAGCCAAGACCCGACTAGCGTATTCGAGCAGTACTTC.

In regard to this clonotype: Since the CDR3 does not end with the conserved phenylalanine or tryptophan, this likely comes from a read error. This sequence joins TRBV7-9 and TRBJ2-1; D is uncertain. CDR1 is SEHNR, CDR2 FQNEAQ, per germline (reference sequence). Trimming took 10 bases from V and 1 from J, leaving 14 bases between them. This CDR3 comprises 14 residues. CDR3 DNA sequence: TGTGCCAACCCACCCAGCAGGTCCTACAATGAGCAGTTCTTA. It specifies CANPPSRSYNEQFL.

Notes on this clonotype: At one end, the junction sequence differs from germline, possibly due to a read error. The V call is TRBV6-5, the J call TRBJ1-1; TRBD1 agrees at 8 bases. Per the germline V gene, CDR1 is MNHEY and CDR2 is SVGAGI. The CDR3 is 19 amino acids. The CDR3 region has the DNA TGTGCCAGCAGCCGCAAGTGGGGACAGGTGGGGCCACTGAACACTGAAGCTTCCTTT. Residues: CASSRKWGQVGPLNTEASF.

This clonotype showed up just a few times. The V call is TRBV4-2, the J call TRBJ2-1; no firm D call. V lost 1 base to trimming and J lost 0 bases, with 10 bases between them. This CDR3 is built from 16 residues. CDR1 and CDR2 from the germline V gene are LGHNA and YNFKEQ. In DNA, the CDR3 is TGTGCCAGCAGCCAAGCGGCAGCCGCCTCCTACAATGAGCAGTTCTTC. Residues: CASSQAAAASYNEQFF.

As to this clonotype: Its ends do not fully match the called genes, so a read error is possible. This sequence joins TRBV4-3 and TRBJ2-7; D gene unclear. CDR1 and CDR2 (germline): LGHNA, YSLEER. This CDR3 region has 16 residues. CDR3 nucleotide sequence: TGCGCCAGTAGCCAAGAGGCGGCCGTGGCCATCTACAAGCAGTACTTC. Residues: CASSQEAAVAIYKQYF.

Points on this clonotype: Just one base apart from a much larger clone, this may be a read error. The chain employs TRBV6-1 and TRBJ2-7, with TRBD1 matching over 7 bases. Germline CDR1 is MNHNS and CDR2 is SASEGT. This CDR3 spans 12 amino acids. The CDR3 nucleotides are TGTGTCGTCGGACAGGTATACTACGAGCAGTACTTC. The encoded protein is CVVGQVYYEQYF.

This clonotype appeared a few times. The chain uses TRBV28 and TRBJ2-1, with 7 nucleotides matching TRBD2. The V gene end was trimmed by 2 bases and the J gene end by 8 bases; junction bases not matched to a gene: 9. The CDR3 consists of 15 residues. CDR1 and CDR2 (germline): MDHEN, SYDVKM. This CDR3 reads CASSLTSAQADEQFF. The CDR3 coding sequence is TGTGCCAGCAGTTTAACTAGCGCCCAGGCGGATGAGCAGTTCTTC.

For this clonotype: With a much larger clone just one base away, this may be a read error. CDR3 bases: TGTGGCAGCAATAACAGGAGGATACCCTACAATGAGCAGTTCTTC. Encoded protein: CGSNNRRIPYNEQFF. The chain combines TRBV6-5 with TRBJ2-1; D possibly uses TRBD1 or TRBD2 (5 bases each). Germline CDR1 is MNHEY and CDR2 is SVGAGI. The CDR3 extends over 15 amino acids.

V gene TRBV6-5 combines with J gene TRBJ2-2; 9 bases map to TRBD1. The germline V gene encodes CDR1 MNHEY and CDR2 SVGAGI. The CDR3 totals 14 residues. V lost 8 bases and J lost 3; bases outside the gene matches: 4. The CDR3 loop reads CASSRTGDTGELFF. CDR3 nucleotide sequence: TGTGCCAGCTCTAGGACAGGGGACACCGGGGAGCTGTTTTTT.